This T cell receptor beta chain originates from a study of shared clonotypes between healthy human individuals. Study summary: Participating donors consisted of a couple of women and a few men aged 18 to 49. Every donor yielded three CD4 naive, three CD4 memory, two CD8 naive and one CD8 memory plate. General study results and limits: Among non-shared clonotypes, generation probabilities were lower than among those shared by all four donors.

Profiling relied on immunoSEQ multiplex PCR, and the TCRdb table lists in-frame clones only, not all of them. In the table there are around 340,000 clones, around 67% of which are singletons. As to this clone: The target antigen is unknown.

The CDR3 totals 17 residues. The ends were cut back, 6 bases at V and 0 bases at J, with 17 bases in the middle. Germline CDR1 is MDHEN and CDR2 is SYDVKM. The receptor was derived from a man in his thirties or forties in good health. This chain connects TRBV28 to TRBJ2-2; possibly TRBD2 for D (5 bases). Sample: memory CD4+ T cells sorted from blood. The subset is: CD45RA-negative fraction. The CDR3 here is CASSPGGWGSNTGELFF. The CDR3 bases are TGTGCCAGCAGCCCCGGCGGGTGGGGTTCGAACACCGGGGAGCTGTTTTTT. Full variable domain (remainder filled in from reference TRBV28 and TRBJ2-2): DVKVTQSSRYLVKRTGEKVFLECVQDMDHENMFWYRQDPGLGLRLIYFSYDVKMKEKGDIPEGYSVSREKKERFSLILESASTNQTSMYLCASSPGGWGSNTGELFFGEGSRLTVL.